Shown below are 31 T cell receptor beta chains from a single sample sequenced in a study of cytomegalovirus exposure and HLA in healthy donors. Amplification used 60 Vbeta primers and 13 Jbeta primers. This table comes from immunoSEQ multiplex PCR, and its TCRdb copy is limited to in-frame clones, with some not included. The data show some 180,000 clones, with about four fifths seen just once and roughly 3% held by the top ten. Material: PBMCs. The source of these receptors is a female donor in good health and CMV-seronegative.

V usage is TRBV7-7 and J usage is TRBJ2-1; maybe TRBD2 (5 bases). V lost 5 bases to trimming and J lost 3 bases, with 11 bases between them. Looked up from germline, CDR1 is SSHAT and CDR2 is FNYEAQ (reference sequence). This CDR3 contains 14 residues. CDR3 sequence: CASSVNGIYNEQFF. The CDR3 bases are TGTGCCAGCAGCGTAAACGGGATCTACAATGAGCAGTTCTTC.

CDR3 amino acids: CASSSNSRDRESGNTIYF. CDR3 DNA sequence: TGTGCCAGCTCATCGAACTCCCGGGACAGGGAGTCTGGAAACACCATATATTTT. This chain connects TRBV18 to TRBJ1-3; 9 bases fit TRBD1. Looked up from germline, CDR1 is KGHSH and CDR2 is LQKENI. This CDR3 spans 18 amino acids. With V trimmed by 5 bases and J by 1 base, 12 bases remained unmatched.

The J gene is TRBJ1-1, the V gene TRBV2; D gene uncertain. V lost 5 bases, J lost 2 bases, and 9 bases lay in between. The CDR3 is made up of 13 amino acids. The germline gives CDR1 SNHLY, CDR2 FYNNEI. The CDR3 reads CASSRGLNTEAFF. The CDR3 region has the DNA TGTGCCAGCAGTAGAGGCCTTAACACTGAAGCTTTCTTT.

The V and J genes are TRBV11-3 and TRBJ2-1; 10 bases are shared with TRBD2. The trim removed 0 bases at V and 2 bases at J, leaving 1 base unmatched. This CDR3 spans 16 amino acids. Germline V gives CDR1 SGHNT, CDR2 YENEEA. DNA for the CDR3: TGTGCCAGCAGCTTAGAGAGCGGGGGGGCCTACAATGAGCAGTTCTTC. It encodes CASSLESGGAYNEQFF.

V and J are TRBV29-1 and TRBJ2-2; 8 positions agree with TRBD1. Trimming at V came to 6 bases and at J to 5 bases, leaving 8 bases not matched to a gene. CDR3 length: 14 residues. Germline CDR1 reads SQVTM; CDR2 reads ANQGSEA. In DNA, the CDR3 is TGCAGCGTCCTAGGACAGGGAGGTACCGGGGAGCTGTTTTTT. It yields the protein CSVLGQGGTGELFF.

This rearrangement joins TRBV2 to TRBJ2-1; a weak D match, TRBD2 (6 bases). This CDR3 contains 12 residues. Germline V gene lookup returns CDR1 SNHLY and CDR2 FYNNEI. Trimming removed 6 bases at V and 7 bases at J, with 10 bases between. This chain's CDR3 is CASSLTRNEQFF. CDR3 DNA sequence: TGTGCCAGCAGCCTGACTAGAAATGAGCAGTTCTTC.

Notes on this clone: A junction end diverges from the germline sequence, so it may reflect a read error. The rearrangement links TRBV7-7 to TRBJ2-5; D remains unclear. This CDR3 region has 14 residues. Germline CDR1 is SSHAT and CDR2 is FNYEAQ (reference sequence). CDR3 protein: CASSSTRAQETQYF. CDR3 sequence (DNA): TGTGCTAGCAGCTCCACCCGAGCCCAAGAGACCCAGTACTTC.

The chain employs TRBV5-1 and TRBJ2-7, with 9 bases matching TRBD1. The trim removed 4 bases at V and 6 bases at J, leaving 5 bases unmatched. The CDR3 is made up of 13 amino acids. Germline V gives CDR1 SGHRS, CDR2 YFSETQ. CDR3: CASSSNRGREQYF. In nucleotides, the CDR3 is TGCGCCAGCAGCAGTAACAGGGGGCGCGAGCAGTACTTC. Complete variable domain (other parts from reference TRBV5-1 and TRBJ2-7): KAGVTQTPRYLIKTRGQQVTLSCSPISGHRSVSWYQQTPGQGLQFLFEYFSETQRNKGNFPGRFSGRQFSNSRSEMNVSTLELGDSALYLCASSSNRGREQYFGPGTRLTVT.

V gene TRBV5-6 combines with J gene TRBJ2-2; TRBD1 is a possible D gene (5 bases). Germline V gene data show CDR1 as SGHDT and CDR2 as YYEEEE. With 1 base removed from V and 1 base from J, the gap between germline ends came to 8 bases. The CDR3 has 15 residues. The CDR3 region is CASSLRDRNTGELFF. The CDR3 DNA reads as TGTGCCAGCAGCTTGCGAGACAGGAACACCGGGGAGCTGTTTTTT.

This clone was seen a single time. The CDR3 DNA reads TGTGCCAGCAGCCCAGGAACGAACACCGGGGAGCTGTTTTTT. This gives the protein CASSPGTNTGELFF. The V gene is TRBV9, the J gene TRBJ2-2, with unresolved D. The CDR3 extends over 14 amino acids. Germline V gives CDR1 SGDLS, CDR2 YYNGEE. Trimming left V 4 bases short and J 0 bases short, with 7 bases between. Looking up the rest from reference TRBV9 and TRBJ2-2 gives the full variable domain: DSGVTQTPKHLITATGQRVTLRCSPRSGDLSVYWYQQSLDQGLQFLIQYYNGEERAKGNILERFSAQQFPDLHSELNLSSLELGDSALYFCASSPGTNTGELFFGEGSRLTVL.

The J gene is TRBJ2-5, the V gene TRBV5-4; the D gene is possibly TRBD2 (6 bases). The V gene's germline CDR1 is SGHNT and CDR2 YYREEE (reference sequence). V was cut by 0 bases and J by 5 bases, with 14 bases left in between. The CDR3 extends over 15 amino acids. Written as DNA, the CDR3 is TGTGCCAGCAGCTTGGCGCTGGGGGGATGGGAGACCCAGTACTTC. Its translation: CASSLALGGWETQYF.

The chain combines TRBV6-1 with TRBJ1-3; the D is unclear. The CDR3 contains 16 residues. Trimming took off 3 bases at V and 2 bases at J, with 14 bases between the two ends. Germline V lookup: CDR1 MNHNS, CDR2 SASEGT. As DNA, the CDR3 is TGTGCCAGCAGTGAGTCGGGTGAGAGAGCTGGAAACACCATATATTTT. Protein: CASSESGERAGNTIYF.

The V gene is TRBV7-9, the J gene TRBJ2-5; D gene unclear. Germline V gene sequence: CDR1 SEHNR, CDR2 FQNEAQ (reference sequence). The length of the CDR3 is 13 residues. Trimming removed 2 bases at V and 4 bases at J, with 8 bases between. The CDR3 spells CASSLINGETQYF. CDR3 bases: TGTGCCAGCAGCTTAATTAACGGAGAGACCCAGTACTTC.

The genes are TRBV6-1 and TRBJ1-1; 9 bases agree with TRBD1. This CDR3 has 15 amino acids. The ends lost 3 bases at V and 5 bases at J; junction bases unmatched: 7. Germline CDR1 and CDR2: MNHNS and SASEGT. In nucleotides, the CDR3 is TGTGCCAGCAGTGACCCGGGACAGGGTCGAACTGAAGCTTTCTTT. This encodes CASSDPGQGRTEAFF.

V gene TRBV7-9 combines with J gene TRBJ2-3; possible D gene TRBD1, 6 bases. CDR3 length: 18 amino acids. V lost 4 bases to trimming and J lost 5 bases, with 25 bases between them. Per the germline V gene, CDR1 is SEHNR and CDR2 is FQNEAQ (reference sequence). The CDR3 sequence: CASSYTLGAGNWEDTQYF. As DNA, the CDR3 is TGTGCCAGCAGCTACACGTTGGGGGCAGGCAACTGGGAAGATACGCAGTATTTT.

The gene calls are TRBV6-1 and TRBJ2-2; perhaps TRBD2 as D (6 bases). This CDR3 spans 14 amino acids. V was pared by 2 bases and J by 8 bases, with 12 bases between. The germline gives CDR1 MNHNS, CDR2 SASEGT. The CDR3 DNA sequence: TGTGCCAGCAGTGAAAGGCGGGGCCCTGGGGAGCTGTTTTTT. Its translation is CASSERRGPGELFF.

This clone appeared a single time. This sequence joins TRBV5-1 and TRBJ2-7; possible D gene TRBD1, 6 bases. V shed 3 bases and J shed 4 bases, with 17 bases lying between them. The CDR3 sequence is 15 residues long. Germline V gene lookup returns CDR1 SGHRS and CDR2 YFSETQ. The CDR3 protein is CASSSLQGMGYEQYF. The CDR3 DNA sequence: TGCGCCAGCAGCTCCTTACAGGGAATGGGGTACGAGCAGTACTTC.

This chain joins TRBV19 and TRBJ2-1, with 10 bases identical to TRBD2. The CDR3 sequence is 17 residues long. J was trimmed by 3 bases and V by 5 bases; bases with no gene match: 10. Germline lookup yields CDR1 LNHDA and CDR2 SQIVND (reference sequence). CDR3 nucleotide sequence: TGTGCCAGTAGTCTGGCTAGCGGGGGCCCTGGCTACAATGAGCAGTTCTTC. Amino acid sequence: CASSLASGGPGYNEQFF.

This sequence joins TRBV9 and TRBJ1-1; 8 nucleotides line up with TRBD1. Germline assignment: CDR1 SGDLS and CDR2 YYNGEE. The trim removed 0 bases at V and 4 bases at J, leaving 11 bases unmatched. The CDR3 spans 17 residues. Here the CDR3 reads CASSVAGGSPLSTEAFF. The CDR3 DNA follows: TGTGCCAGCAGCGTAGCAGGGGGCTCCCCCCTCAGCACTGAAGCTTTCTTT. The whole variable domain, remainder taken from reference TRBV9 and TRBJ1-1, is DSGVTQTPKHLITATGQRVTLRCSPRSGDLSVYWYQQSLDQGLQFLIQYYNGEERAKGNILERFSAQQFPDLHSELNLSSLELGDSALYFCASSVAGGSPLSTEAFFGQGTRLTVV.

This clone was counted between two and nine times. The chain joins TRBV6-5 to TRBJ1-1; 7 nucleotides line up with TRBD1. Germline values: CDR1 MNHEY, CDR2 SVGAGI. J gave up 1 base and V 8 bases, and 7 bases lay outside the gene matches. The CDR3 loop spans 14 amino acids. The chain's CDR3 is CASLNRGSNTEAFF. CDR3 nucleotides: TGTGCCAGCCTTAACAGGGGATCGAACACTGAAGCTTTCTTT.

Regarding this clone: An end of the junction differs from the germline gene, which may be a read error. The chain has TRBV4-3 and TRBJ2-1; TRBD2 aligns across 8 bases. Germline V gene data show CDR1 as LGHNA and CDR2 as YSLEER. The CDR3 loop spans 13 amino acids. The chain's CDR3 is CASSQDSGTRKVF. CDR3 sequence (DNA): TGCGCCAGCAGCCAAGACTCCGGGACTAGGAAGGTCTTC.

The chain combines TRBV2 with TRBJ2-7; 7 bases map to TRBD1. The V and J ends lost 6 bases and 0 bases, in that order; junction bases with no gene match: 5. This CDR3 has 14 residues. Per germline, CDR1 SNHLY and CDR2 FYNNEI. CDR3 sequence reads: CASRDRQGSYEQYF. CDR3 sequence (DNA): TGTGCCAGCAGGGATAGACAGGGCTCCTACGAGCAGTACTTC.

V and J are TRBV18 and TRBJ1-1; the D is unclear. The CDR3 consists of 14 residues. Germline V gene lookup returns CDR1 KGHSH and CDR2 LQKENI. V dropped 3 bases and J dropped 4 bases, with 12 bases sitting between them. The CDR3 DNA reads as TGTGCCAGCTCACCTGAGGGCACAGCCACTGAAGCTTTCTTT. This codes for CASSPEGTATEAFF.

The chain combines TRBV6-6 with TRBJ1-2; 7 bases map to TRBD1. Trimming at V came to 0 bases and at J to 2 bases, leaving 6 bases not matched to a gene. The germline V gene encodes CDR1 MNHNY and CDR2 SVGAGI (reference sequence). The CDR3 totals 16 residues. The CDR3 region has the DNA TGTGCCAGCAGTTACTCGAAAACAGGGGCCAACTATGGCTACACCTTC. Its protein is CASSYSKTGANYGYTF.

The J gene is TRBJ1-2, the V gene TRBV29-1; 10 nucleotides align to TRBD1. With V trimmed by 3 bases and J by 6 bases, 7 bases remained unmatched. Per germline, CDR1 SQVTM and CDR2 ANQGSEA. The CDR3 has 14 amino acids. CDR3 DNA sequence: TGCAGCGTTGAGAGACAGGGGGCCCCGAATGGCTACACCTTC. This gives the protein CSVERQGAPNGYTF.

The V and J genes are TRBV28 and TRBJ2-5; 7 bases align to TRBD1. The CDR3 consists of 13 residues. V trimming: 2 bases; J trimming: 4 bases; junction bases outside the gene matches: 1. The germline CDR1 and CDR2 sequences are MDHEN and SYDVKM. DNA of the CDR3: TGTGCCAGCAGTTTAGACAGGGTAGAGACCCAGTACTTC. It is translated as CASSLDRVETQYF.

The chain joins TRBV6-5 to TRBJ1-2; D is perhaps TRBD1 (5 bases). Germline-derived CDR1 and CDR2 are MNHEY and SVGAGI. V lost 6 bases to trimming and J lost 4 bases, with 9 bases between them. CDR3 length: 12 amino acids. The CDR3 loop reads CASSPGVYGYTF. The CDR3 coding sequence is TGTGCCAGCAGCCCGGGGGTCTATGGCTACACCTTC.

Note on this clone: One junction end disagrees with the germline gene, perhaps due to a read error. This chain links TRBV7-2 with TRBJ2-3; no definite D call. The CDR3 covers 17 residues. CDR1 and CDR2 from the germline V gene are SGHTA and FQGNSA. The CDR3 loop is CASSLAPNPPHTNTQYF. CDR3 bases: TGTGCCAGCAGCTTAGCACCAAACCCCCCTCACACAAATACGCAGTATTTT.

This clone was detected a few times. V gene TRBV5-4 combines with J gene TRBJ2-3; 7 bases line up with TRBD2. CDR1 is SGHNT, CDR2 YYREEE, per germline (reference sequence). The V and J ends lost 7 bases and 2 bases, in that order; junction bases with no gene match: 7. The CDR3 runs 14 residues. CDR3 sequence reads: CASGASGPTDTQYF. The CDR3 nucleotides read TGTGCCAGCGGGGCTAGCGGTCCCACAGATACGCAGTATTTT.

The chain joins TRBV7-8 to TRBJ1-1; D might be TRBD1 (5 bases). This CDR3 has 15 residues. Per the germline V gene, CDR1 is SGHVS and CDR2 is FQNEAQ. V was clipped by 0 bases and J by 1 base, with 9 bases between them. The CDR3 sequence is CASSLARGWNTEAFF. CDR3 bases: TGTGCCAGCAGCTTAGCAAGGGGATGGAACACTGAAGCTTTCTTT.

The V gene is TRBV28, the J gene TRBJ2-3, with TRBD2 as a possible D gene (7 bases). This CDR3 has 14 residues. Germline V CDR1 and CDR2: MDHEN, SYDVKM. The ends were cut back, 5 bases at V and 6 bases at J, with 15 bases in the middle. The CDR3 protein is CASSPRGGSDTQYF. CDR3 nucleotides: TGTGCCAGCAGTCCTCGCGGGGGCTCCGATACGCAGTATTTT.